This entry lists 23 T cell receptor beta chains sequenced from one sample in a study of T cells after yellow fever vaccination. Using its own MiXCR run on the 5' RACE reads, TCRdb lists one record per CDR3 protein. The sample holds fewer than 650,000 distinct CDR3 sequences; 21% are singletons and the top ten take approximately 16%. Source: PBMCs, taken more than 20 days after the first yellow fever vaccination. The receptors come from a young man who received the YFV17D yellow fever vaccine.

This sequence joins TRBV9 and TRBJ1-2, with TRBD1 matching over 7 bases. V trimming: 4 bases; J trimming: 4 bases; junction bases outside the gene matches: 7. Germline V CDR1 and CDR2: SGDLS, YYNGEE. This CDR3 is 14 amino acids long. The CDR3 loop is CASSRSTGSYGYTF. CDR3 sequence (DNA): TGTGCCAGCAGCCGATCGACAGGGAGCTATGGCTACACCTTC.

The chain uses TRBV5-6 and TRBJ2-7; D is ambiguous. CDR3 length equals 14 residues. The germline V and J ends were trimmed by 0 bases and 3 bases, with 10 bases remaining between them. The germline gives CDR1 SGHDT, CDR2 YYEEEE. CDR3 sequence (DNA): TGTGCCAGCAGCTTGGGACAAGTGGGCTACGAGCAGTACTTC. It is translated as CASSLGQVGYEQYF.

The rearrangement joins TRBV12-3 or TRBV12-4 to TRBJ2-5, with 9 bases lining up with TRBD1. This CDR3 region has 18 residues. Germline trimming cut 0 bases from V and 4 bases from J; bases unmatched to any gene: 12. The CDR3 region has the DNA TGTGCCAGCAGTTTAGCCGGGGACTCGACAGGGGGGGCAGAGACCCAGTACTTC. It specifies CASSLAGDSTGGAETQYF.

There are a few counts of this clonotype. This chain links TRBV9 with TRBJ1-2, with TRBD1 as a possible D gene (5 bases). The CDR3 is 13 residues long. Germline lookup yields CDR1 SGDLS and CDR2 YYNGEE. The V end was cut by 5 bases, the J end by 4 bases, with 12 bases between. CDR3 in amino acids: CASRGTGSYGYTF. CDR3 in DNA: TGTGCCAGCAGAGGTACAGGATCCTATGGCTACACCTTC.

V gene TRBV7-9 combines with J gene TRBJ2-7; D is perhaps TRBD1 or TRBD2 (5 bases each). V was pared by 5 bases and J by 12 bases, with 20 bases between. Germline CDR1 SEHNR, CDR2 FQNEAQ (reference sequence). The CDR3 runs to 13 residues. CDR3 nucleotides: TGTGCCAGCAGCGCCTGGGACGCAGCCAAAGGGTACTTC. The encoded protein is CASSAWDAAKGYF.

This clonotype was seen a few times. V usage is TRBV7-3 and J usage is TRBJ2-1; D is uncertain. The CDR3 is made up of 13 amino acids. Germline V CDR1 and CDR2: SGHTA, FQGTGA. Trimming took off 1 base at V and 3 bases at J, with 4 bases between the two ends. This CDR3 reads CASSLNGYNEQFF. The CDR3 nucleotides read TGTGCCAGCAGCTTAAACGGCTACAATGAGCAGTTCTTC.

CDR3 DNA sequence: TGCGCCAGCAGCCAAGTCCTGGGACAGGGCAGGGGAGGGCGTCGTAATGAGCAGTTCTTC. This translates into CASSQVLGQGRGGRRNEQFF. The chain recombines TRBV4-1 with TRBJ2-1; 9 nucleotides line up with TRBD1. The CDR3 length is 20 residues. V lost 1 base to trimming and J lost 7 bases; unmatched junction nucleotides: 20. CDR1 and CDR2 from the germline V gene are MGHRA and YSYEKL.

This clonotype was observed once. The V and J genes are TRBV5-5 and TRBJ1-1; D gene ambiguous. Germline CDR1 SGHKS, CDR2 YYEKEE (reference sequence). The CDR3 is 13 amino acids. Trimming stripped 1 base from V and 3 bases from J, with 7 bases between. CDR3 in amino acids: CASSLMIHTEAFF. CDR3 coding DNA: TGTGCCAGCAGCTTGATGATACACACTGAAGCTTTCTTT. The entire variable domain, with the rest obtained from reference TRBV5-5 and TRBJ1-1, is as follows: DAGVTQSPTHLIKTRGQQVTLRCSPISGHKSVSWYQQVLGQGPQFIFQYYEKEERGRGNFPDRFSARQFPNYSSELNVNALLLGDSALYLCASSLMIHTEAFFGQGTRLTVV.

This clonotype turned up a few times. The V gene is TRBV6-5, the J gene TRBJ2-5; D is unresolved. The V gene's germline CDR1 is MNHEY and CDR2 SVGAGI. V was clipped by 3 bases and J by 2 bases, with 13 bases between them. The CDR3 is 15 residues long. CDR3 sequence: CASSYHQETQETQYF. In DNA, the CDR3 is TGTGCCAGCAGTTATCATCAGGAAACACAAGAGACCCAGTACTTC.

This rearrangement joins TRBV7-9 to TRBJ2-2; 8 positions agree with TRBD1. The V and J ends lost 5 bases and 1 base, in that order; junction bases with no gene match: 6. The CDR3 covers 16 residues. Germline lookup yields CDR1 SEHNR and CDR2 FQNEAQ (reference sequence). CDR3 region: CASSAPGGENTGELFF. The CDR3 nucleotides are TGTGCCAGCAGCGCCCCAGGGGGCGAGAACACCGGGGAGCTGTTTTTT.

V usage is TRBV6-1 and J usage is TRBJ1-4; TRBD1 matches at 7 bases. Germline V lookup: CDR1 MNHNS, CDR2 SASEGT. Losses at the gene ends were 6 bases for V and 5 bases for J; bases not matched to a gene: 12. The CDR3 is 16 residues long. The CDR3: CASSRPKQGRNEKLFF. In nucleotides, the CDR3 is TGTGCCAGCAGCCGACCGAAACAGGGGCGGAATGAAAAACTGTTTTTT.

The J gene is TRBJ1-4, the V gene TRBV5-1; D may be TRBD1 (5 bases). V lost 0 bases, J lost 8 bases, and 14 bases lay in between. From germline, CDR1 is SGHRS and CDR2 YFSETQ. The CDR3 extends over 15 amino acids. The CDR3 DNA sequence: TGCGCCAGCAGCTTGGCCAGCCAGGGAGGCGAAAAACTGTTTTTT. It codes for CASSLASQGGEKLFF.

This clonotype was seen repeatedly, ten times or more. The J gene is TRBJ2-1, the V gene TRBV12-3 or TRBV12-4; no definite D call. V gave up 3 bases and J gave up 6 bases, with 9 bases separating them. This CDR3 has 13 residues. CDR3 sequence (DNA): TGTGCCAGCAGTTTGCAGCAGAGCAATGAGCAGTTCTTC. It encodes CASSLQQSNEQFF.

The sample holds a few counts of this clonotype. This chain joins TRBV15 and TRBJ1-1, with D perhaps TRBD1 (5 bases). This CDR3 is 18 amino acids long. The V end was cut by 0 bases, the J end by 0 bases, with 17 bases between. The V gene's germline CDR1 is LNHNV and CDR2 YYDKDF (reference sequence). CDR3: CATSRDNRIGDVNTEAFF. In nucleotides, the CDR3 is TGTGCCACCAGCAGAGATAATAGGATTGGGGACGTGAACACTGAAGCTTTCTTT. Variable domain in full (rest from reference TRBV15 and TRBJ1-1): DAMVIQNPRYQVTQFGKPVTLSCSQTLNHNVMYWYQQKSSQAPKLLFHYYDKDFNNEADTPDNFQSRRPNTSFCFLDIRSPGLGDTAMYLCATSRDNRIGDVNTEAFFGQGTRLTVV.

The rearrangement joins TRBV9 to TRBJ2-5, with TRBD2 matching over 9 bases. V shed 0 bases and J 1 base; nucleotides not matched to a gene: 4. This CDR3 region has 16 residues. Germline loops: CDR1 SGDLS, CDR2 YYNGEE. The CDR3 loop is CASSVDPGLAQETQYF. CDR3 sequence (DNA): TGTGCCAGCAGCGTAGACCCGGGACTAGCCCAAGAGACCCAGTACTTC.

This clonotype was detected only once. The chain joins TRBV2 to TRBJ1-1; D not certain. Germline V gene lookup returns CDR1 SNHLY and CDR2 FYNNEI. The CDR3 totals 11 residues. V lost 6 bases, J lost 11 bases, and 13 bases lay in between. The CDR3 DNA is TGTGCCAGCAGGCGTGAGTATTTGGCTTTCTTT. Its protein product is CASRREYLAFF.

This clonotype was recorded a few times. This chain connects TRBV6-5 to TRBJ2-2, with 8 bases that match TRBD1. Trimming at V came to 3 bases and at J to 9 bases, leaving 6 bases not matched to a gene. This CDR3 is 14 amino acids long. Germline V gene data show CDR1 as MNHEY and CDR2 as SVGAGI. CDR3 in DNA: TGTGCCAGCAGTTATGGGGCAGGGGGCCGGGAGCTGTTTTTT. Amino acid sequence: CASSYGAGGRELFF.

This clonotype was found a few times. CDR3 sequence (DNA): TGTGCCAGCAGGGCACAGGGTTCGCATGAGCAGTTCTTC. This translates into CASRAQGSHEQFF. V usage is TRBV28 and J usage is TRBJ2-1; a possible D gene is TRBD1 (6 bases). V gave up 6 bases and J gave up 8 bases, with 14 bases separating them. In germline, CDR1 is MDHEN, CDR2 SYDVKM. This CDR3 has 13 residues.

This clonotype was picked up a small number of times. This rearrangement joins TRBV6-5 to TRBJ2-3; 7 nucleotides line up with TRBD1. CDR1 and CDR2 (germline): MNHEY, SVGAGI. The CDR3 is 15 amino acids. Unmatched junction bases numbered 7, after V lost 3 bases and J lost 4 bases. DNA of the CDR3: TGTGCCAGCAGTTATTACAACAGGGGAGCAGATACGCAGTATTTT. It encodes CASSYYNRGADTQYF.

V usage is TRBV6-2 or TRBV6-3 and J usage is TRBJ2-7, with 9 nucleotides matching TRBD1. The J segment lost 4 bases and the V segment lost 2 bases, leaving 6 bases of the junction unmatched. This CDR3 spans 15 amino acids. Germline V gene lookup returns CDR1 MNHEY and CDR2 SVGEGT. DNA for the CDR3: TGTGCCAGCAGTTACCGGACAGGGGCATGGTACGAGCAGTACGTC. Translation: CASSYRTGAWYEQYV.

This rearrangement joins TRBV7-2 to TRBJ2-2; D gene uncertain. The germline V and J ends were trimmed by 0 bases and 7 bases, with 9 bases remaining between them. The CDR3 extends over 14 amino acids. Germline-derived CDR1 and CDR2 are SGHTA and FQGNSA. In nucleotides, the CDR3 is TGTGCCAGCAGCTTAGCGCATGGGATCGGGGAGCTGTTTTTT. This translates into CASSLAHGIGELFF.

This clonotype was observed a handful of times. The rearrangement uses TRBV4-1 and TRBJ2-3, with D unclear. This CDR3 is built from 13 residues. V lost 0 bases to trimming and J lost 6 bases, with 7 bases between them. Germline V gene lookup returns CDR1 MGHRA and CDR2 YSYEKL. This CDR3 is CASSQEQADTQYF. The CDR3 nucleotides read TGCGCCAGCAGCCAAGAGCAGGCGGATACGCAGTATTTT.

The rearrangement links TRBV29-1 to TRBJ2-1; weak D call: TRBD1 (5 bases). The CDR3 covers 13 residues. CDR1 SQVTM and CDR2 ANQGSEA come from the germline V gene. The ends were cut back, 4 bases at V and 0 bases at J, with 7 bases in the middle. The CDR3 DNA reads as TGCAGCGTTGGACAGAACTCCTACAATGAGCAGTTCTTC. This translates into CSVGQNSYNEQFF.